This T cell receptor beta chain came from a study of blood T cell repertoires in COVID-19. Across the study: T cells, B-cell-depleted T cells, or PBMCs supplied cDNA or gDNA.

CDR3 size: 16 residues. The junction had 10 bases not matched to a gene; V was cut back by 4 bases and J by 2 bases. Germline CDR1 is MGHRA and CDR2 is YSYEKL. As handled by the study authors: The authors estimated nucleated cell counts from reference gene primer amplification. Sequenced by immunoSEQ multiplex PCR; TCRdb stores in-frame clones only, minus some. V, J and clone size were drawn from that table, and D and trimming were deduced from the DNA. The sample gives more than 150,000 clones, approximately 78% of which show up once; 2.5% to 3% is in the top ten. The sequence derives from a woman of 80 years or more with active or convalescent COVID-19. V usage is TRBV4-1 and J usage is TRBJ1-2, with 7 positions matching TRBD1. Sequenced sample: peripheral blood. The CDR3 region is CASSPWGDSANYGYTF. The CDR3 DNA follows: TGCGCCAGCAGCCCCTGGGGGGACAGCGCCAACTATGGCTACACCTTC.